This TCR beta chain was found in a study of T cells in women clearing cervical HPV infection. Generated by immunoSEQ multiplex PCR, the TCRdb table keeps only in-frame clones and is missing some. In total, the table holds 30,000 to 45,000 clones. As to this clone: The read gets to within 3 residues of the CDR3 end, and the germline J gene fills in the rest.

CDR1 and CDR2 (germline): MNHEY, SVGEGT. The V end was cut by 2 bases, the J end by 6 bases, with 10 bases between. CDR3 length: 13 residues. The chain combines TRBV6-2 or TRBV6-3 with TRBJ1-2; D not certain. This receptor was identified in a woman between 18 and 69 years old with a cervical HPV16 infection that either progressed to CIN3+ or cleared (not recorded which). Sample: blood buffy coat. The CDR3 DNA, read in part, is TGTGCCAGCAGTTACCAGGCAGTAGATGGC. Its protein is CASSYQAVDG. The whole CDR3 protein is CASSYQAVDGYTF.